This T cell receptor beta chain was recorded in a study of beta chain features in type 1 diabetes. The study's findings and limits: Shortening of TCRB CDR3s, moderate but significant, appeared in all four CD4+ subsets of Type 1 diabetes patients.

The investigators reverse transcribed all of the isolated RNA, so they sequenced expressed TCRB transcripts. Assay used: immunoSEQ multiplex PCR; TCRdb lists only in-frame clones, some missing. Among roughly 150,000 clones listed, over 9% were seen once. The junction had 14 bases not matched to a gene; V was cut back by 2 bases and J by 9 bases. The CDR3 consists of 18 residues. Germline V gene lookup returns CDR1 GTSNPN and CDR2 SVGIG (reference sequence). This clone appeared a few times. Antigen unknown. The genes are TRBV30 and TRBJ2-1, with 15 bases that match TRBD2. This sequence originates from a man aged 25 to 45 with type 1 diabetes. Sequenced sample: central memory CD4+ T cells from blood. The CDR3 loop is CAWSFSWTSGRALGEQFF. CDR3 in DNA: TGTGCCTGGAGTTTTTCCTGGACTAGCGGGAGGGCCTTGGGTGAGCAGTTCTTC.